The T cell receptor beta chain under discussion was sequenced for a study of OX40 agonist ivuxolimab in advanced cancers. Germline CDR1 is MNHNY and CDR2 is SVGAGI (reference sequence). Trimming cost V 6 bases and J 3 bases, with 15 bases left between them. The CDR3 is made up of 14 amino acids. Clones were sequenced by immunoSEQ multiplex PCR, and TCRdb holds only the in-frame ones, with some missing. The repertoire includes about 79,000 clones, around 94% of them detected once, and around 10% sits in the top ten. Specimen: CD4+ or CD8+ T cells sorted from blood, collected in a trial of the OX40 agonist ivuxolimab. The source is an adult with an advanced solid tumor such as melanoma, head and neck, liver or kidney cancer. The rearrangement joins TRBV6-6 to TRBJ2-7; weak D call: TRBD2 (5 bases). CDR3 region: CASSHGLESYEQYF. The CDR3 DNA reads TGTGCCAGCAGCCACGGACTGGAAAGCTACGAGCAGTACTTC.